The 30 T cell receptor beta chains below were found in one sample sequenced in a study of blood T cell repertoires in COVID-19. The repertoire was sequenced with immunoSEQ multiplex PCR; TCRdb's copy has only in-frame clones and lacks some. The table includes 100,000 to 150,000 clones, 84% detected once. Sequencing was performed on peripheral blood. These receptors were obtained from a man aged 55 to 70 with acute or convalescent COVID-19.

The chain combines TRBV6-1 with TRBJ1-2; tentative D call: TRBD1 (6 bases). With 4 bases removed from V and 3 bases from J, the gap between germline ends came to 18 bases. Germline V gene lookup returns CDR1 MNHNS and CDR2 SASEGT. This CDR3 is 16 amino acids long. The CDR3 nucleotides read TGTGCCAGCAGTGGACCGAGGGGGAGGGGGGACTATGGCTACACCTTC. Residues: CASSGPRGRGDYGYTF.

The sample holds a few counts of this clone. CDR3 bases: TGTGCCAGCAGTGACCCCAGACAGGGACTGTTCTTC. Translated, it gives CASSDPRQGLFF. This chain joins TRBV6-4 and TRBJ2-1; weak D call: TRBD1 (7 bases). Germline values: CDR1 MRHNA, CDR2 SNTAGT. V shed 2 bases and J shed 15 bases, with 14 bases lying between them. The CDR3 consists of 12 residues.

This clone came up once. The J gene is TRBJ1-1, the V gene TRBV7-3; weak D call: TRBD1 (5 bases). This CDR3 comprises 16 residues. V was cut by 3 bases and J by 2 bases, with 16 bases left in between. The germline V gene has CDR1 SGHTA and CDR2 FQGTGA. CDR3 residues: CASSLSGGLLNTEAFF. CDR3 sequence (DNA): TGTGCCAGCAGCTTGTCCGGGGGGTTGCTTAACACTGAAGCTTTCTTT.

This chain links TRBV29-1 with TRBJ2-3; 9 nucleotides line up with TRBD1. This CDR3 contains 14 residues. The J segment lost 5 bases and the V segment lost 2 bases, leaving 5 bases of the junction unmatched. Per germline, CDR1 SQVTM and CDR2 ANQGSEA. The CDR3 protein is CSVENRGRIDTQYF. The CDR3 DNA follows: TGCAGCGTTGAAAACAGGGGGCGGATAGATACGCAGTATTTT.

V and J are TRBV4-1 and TRBJ2-7; 10 nucleotides line up with TRBD2. The ends lost 2 bases at V and 0 bases at J; junction bases unmatched: 10. Germline V CDR1 and CDR2: MGHRA, YSYEKL. This CDR3 spans 18 amino acids. The CDR3 loop reads CASSQRVVSSGGSYEQYF. The CDR3 DNA is TGCGCCAGCAGCCAAAGGGTAGTTTCTAGCGGGGGCTCCTACGAGCAGTACTTC.

The gene calls are TRBV19 and TRBJ2-1; no reliable D call. This CDR3 is 14 amino acids long. Trimming took 5 bases from V and 3 from J, leaving 11 bases between them. Germline CDR1 and CDR2: LNHDA and SQIVND (reference sequence). The CDR3 here is CASSFQDFYNEQFF. In DNA, the CDR3 is TGTGCCAGTAGTTTTCAGGATTTCTACAATGAGCAGTTCTTC. Using reference TRBV19 and TRBJ2-1 for the parts outside the CDR3, the full variable domain is DGGITQSPKYLFRKEGQNVTLSCEQNLNHDAMYWYRQDPGQGLRLIYYSQIVNDFQKGDIAEGYSVSREKKESFPLTVTSAQKNPTAFYLCASSFQDFYNEQFFGPGTRLTVL.

This chain connects TRBV12-5 to TRBJ2-7; 10 bases align to TRBD2. The CDR3 covers 15 residues. Germline V gives CDR1 LGHNT, CDR2 FRNRAP. With 1 base clipped from V and 3 bases from J, the junction kept 3 bases outside the gene matches. CDR3 nucleotides: TGTGCTAGTGGTTTGGGGCTAGCGGGAGACTACGAGCAGTACTTC. Translated: CASGLGLAGDYEQYF. Full variable domain (outside the CDR3, taken from reference TRBV12-5 and TRBJ2-7): DARVTQTPRHKVTEMGQEVTMRCQPILGHNTVFWYRQTMMQGLELLAYFRNRAPLDDSGMPKDRFSAEMPDATLATLKIQPSEPRDSAVYFCASGLGLAGDYEQYFGPGTRLTVT.

The chain combines TRBV6-5 with TRBJ1-4; 8 nucleotides align to TRBD1. The CDR3 has 16 amino acids. Germline-derived CDR1 and CDR2 are MNHEY and SVGAGI. V gave up 0 bases and J gave up 8 bases; unmatched junction bases: 8. The CDR3, as DNA: TGTGCCAGCAGTTACTCGAATTTGGCAGGGGGCGAAAAACTGTTTTTT. As protein: CASSYSNLAGGEKLFF.

The chain joins TRBV29-1 to TRBJ2-2; 11 nucleotides agree with TRBD2. Germline loops: CDR1 SQVTM, CDR2 ANQGSEA. With V trimmed by 6 bases and J by 5 bases, 5 bases remained unmatched. The CDR3 spans 14 residues. CDR3 DNA: TGCAGCGTGGCCCTAGCGGGAGGAACCGGGGAGCTGTTTTTT. The encoded protein is CSVALAGGTGELFF.

This clone appeared a single time. V and J are TRBV25-1 and TRBJ1-2, with TRBD1 matching over 7 bases. With 8 bases clipped from V and 2 bases from J, the junction kept 5 bases outside the gene matches. CDR1 and CDR2 (germline): MGHDK, SYGVNS. The CDR3 has 13 residues. CDR3 DNA sequence: TGTGCCAGCGGCGACAGGGTAAACTATGGCTACACCTTC. Translating it yields CASGDRVNYGYTF.

The genes are TRBV30 and TRBJ1-3, with unresolved D. The CDR3 extends over 11 amino acids. Trimming pared 5 bases from V and 8 bases from J, leaving 10 bases between. Germline V lookup: CDR1 GTSNPN, CDR2 SVGIG (reference sequence). The CDR3 here is CAWGRLDTIYF. The CDR3 DNA sequence: TGTGCCTGGGGGCGCTTGGACACCATATATTTT.

The CDR3 DNA follows: TGTGCCAGCAGGGCAACAGGGGGCTACACTGAAGCTTTCTTT. Its translation is CASRATGGYTEAFF. The rearrangement uses TRBV2 and TRBJ1-1; 9 bases match TRBD1. The CDR3 runs to 14 residues. Germline V lookup: CDR1 SNHLY, CDR2 FYNNEI. With 6 bases clipped from V and 3 bases from J, the junction kept 5 bases outside the gene matches.

The chain joins TRBV5-1 to TRBJ1-6; possible D gene TRBD1, 5 bases. The CDR3 spans 15 residues. The V gene lost 4 bases and the J gene lost 4 bases, with 12 bases spanning the gap. The germline CDR1 and CDR2 sequences are SGHRS and YFSETQ. The CDR3 loop is CASSTSTVYNSPLHF. CDR3 in DNA: TGCGCCAGCAGCACTTCGACAGTATATAATTCACCCCTCCACTTT. Variable domain in full (rest from reference TRBV5-1 and TRBJ1-6): KAGVTQTPRYLIKTRGQQVTLSCSPISGHRSVSWYQQTPGQGLQFLFEYFSETQRNKGNFPGRFSGRQFSNSRSEMNVSTLELGDSALYLCASSTSTVYNSPLHFGNGTRLTVT.

This clone was seen a few times. The rearrangement uses TRBV28 and TRBJ1-5; D not resolved. This CDR3 spans 15 amino acids. The V end was cut by 6 bases, the J end by 6 bases, with 18 bases between. CDR1 is MDHEN, CDR2 SYDVKM, per germline. Here the CDR3 DNA reads TGTGCCAGCAGCCGGGCGGGTGGCCTCAGTCAGCCCCAGCATTTT. The encoded protein is CASSRAGGLSQPQHF.

The V call is TRBV6-5, the J call TRBJ1-2, with TRBD1 matching 7 bases. The V segment lost 7 bases and the J segment 8 bases; nucleotides outside the gene matches: 4. CDR1 and CDR2 (germline): MNHEY, SVGAGI. This CDR3 contains 11 residues. In nucleotides, the CDR3 is TGTGCCAGCATTCGACAGGGAGGCTACACCTTC. Translating gives CASIRQGGYTF.

Written as DNA, the CDR3 is TGTGCCAGCAGCTTCGGGAATCAGCCCCAGCATTTT. As protein: CASSFGNQPQHF. V gene TRBV5-8 combines with J gene TRBJ1-5; D gene ambiguous. V was shortened by 2 bases and J by 4 bases, with 4 bases between the two germline ends. CDR3 length: 12 amino acids. Germline V lookup: CDR1 SGHTS, CDR2 YDEGEE.

The rearrangement joins TRBV19 to TRBJ1-5; TRBD1 is a possible D gene (5 bases). The CDR3 runs to 14 residues. Germline lookup yields CDR1 LNHDA and CDR2 SQIVND (reference sequence). The V and J ends lost 5 bases and 7 bases respectively, with 15 bases between them. CDR3 protein: CASSPMGGEQPQHF. CDR3 DNA: TGTGCCAGTAGTCCGATGGGGGGTGAACAGCCCCAGCATTTT.

The chain combines TRBV7-2 with TRBJ2-5, with 9 bases fitting TRBD1. Trimming removed 5 bases from V and 5 bases from J; junction bases left unmatched: 15. CDR1 SGHTA and CDR2 FQGNSA come from the germline V gene. This CDR3 is 17 amino acids long. CDR3 loop: CASSPDPGTGSWETQYF. The CDR3 nucleotides read TGTGCCAGCAGCCCCGATCCCGGGACAGGGAGTTGGGAGACCCAGTACTTC. The entire variable domain, with the rest obtained from reference TRBV7-2 and TRBJ2-5, is as follows: GAGVSQSPSNKVTEKGKDVELRCDPISGHTALYWYRQSLGQGLEFLIYFQGNSAPDKSGLPSDRFSAERTGGSVSTLTIQRTQQEDSAVYLCASSPDPGTGSWETQYFGPGTRLLVL.

V is TRBV6-6 and J is TRBJ2-3; TRBD2 matches 14 bases. Trimming at V came to 6 bases and at J to 6 bases, leaving 14 bases not matched to a gene. The CDR3 runs 18 residues. CDR1 MNHNY and CDR2 SVGAGI come from the germline V gene (reference sequence). CDR3 amino acids: CASRRLAGGPYDPDTQYF. The CDR3 nucleotides are TGTGCCAGCAGACGACTAGCGGGGGGGCCATATGATCCGGATACGCAGTATTTT.

This sequence joins TRBV3-1 (or the pseudogene TRBV3-2) and TRBJ1-5; D is ambiguous. With 2 bases removed from V and 1 base from J, the gap between germline ends came to 6 bases. The CDR3 has 14 amino acids. Germline V gene sequence: CDR1 LGHDT, CDR2 YNNKEL (reference sequence). CDR3 sequence: CASSQSQSNQPQHF. CDR3 DNA sequence: TGTGCCAGCAGCCAAAGTCAGAGCAATCAGCCCCAGCATTTT.

This chain connects TRBV23-1 to TRBJ1-2; D possibly corresponds to TRBD1 (5 bases). TRBV23-1 is annotated as an ORF whose role is uncertain. V was clipped by 3 bases and J by 0 bases, with 20 bases between them. The CDR3 runs to 18 residues. CDR3 sequence (DNA): TGCGCCAGCAGTCAGCCTGAAATTAGACAGAAACCTAACTATGGCTACACCTTC. This encodes CASSQPEIRQKPNYGYTF.

This sequence joins TRBV6-5 and TRBJ1-2; TRBD1 matches 8 bases. V dropped 3 bases and J dropped 8; count of bases not matched to a gene: 5. The CDR3 runs 13 residues. Germline CDR1 MNHEY, CDR2 SVGAGI. The CDR3: CASSYAGDRGYTF. In DNA, the CDR3 is TGTGCCAGCAGTTATGCCGGGGACAGGGGCTACACCTTC.

The CDR3 loop is CASSQEGQGFEKLFF. The CDR3 DNA sequence: TGTGCCAGCAGCCAAGAGGGACAGGGATTTGAAAAACTGTTTTTT. The gene calls are TRBV3-1 (or the pseudogene TRBV3-2) and TRBJ1-4; 9 bases fit TRBD1. CDR1 LGHDT and CDR2 YNNKEL come from the germline V gene (reference sequence). The CDR3 is 15 residues long. V shed 0 bases and J 7 bases; nucleotides not matched to a gene: 3.

This sequence joins TRBV6-5 and TRBJ2-7; no reliable D call. Germline V gene sequence: CDR1 MNHEY, CDR2 SVGAGI. With 8 bases removed from V and 1 base from J, the gap between germline ends came to 15 bases. This CDR3 has 14 residues. This CDR3 reads CASRGNLISYEQYF. In DNA form, the CDR3 reads TGTGCCAGCCGCGGAAATCTCATATCCTACGAGCAGTACTTC.

The chain links TRBV19 to TRBJ2-3, with 8 bases lining up with TRBD2. Germline loops: CDR1 LNHDA, CDR2 SQIVND (reference sequence). This CDR3 has 17 residues. V dropped 6 bases and J dropped 1; count of bases not matched to a gene: 12. This CDR3 is CASSNGRGPHGTDTQYF. As DNA, the CDR3 is TGTGCCAGTAGCAACGGGAGGGGCCCTCATGGCACAGATACGCAGTATTTT.

Many counts were recorded for this clone. The genes are TRBV9 and TRBJ2-1, with D unresolved. V dropped 0 bases and J dropped 6 bases, with 10 bases sitting between them. Germline V gives CDR1 SGDLS, CDR2 YYNGEE. The CDR3 totals 14 residues. CDR3 amino acids: CASSVGISLNEQFF. CDR3 in DNA: TGTGCCAGCAGCGTAGGTATTTCCCTCAATGAGCAGTTCTTC.

Only a few counts were recorded for this clone. V usage is TRBV5-1 and J usage is TRBJ1-2; TRBD1 matches 9 bases. This CDR3 is built from 16 residues. Germline CDR1 reads SGHRS; CDR2 reads YFSETQ. V was pared by 1 base and J by 4 bases, with 8 bases of the junction left unmatched. The CDR3 nucleotides read TGCGCCAGCAGCTTGAACCCGGGACAGGGTTCCTATGGCTACACCTTC. It codes for CASSLNPGQGSYGYTF.

The chain has TRBV24-1 and TRBJ1-5; possible D gene TRBD1, 6 bases. Germline V gene lookup returns CDR1 KGHDR and CDR2 SFDVKD. With 5 bases removed from V and 3 bases from J, the gap between germline ends came to 16 bases. The CDR3 loop spans 16 amino acids. CDR3 sequence reads: CATSGDGTYTNQPQHF. The CDR3, as DNA: TGTGCCACCAGTGGTGACGGGACATACACCAATCAGCCCCAGCATTTT.

The rearrangement links TRBV7-9 to TRBJ2-1; TRBD2 aligns across 14 bases. Germline loops: CDR1 SEHNR, CDR2 FQNEAQ (reference sequence). V lost 4 bases and J lost 8; bases outside the gene matches: 7. This CDR3 has 16 amino acids. Written as DNA, the CDR3 is TGTGCCAGCAGCTCCAGACTAGCGGGGGGGCATGATGAGCAGTTCTTC. Translating gives CASSSRLAGGHDEQFF. Drawing the rest from reference TRBV7-9 and TRBJ2-1, the complete variable domain is DTGVSQNPRHKITKRGQNVTFRCDPISEHNRLYWYRQTLGQGPEFLTYFQNEAQLEKSRLLSDRFSAERPKGSFSTLEIQRTEQGDSAMYLCASSSRLAGGHDEQFFGPGTRLTVL.

The CDR3 region is CASTSSMGAGQPQHF. The CDR3 coding sequence is TGTGCCAGCACCTCTTCCATGGGGGCAGGACAGCCCCAGCATTTT. J is TRBJ1-5 and V is TRBV6-5; possibly TRBD1 for D (6 bases). The germline V gene has CDR1 MNHEY and CDR2 SVGAGI. V lost 7 bases, J lost 7 bases, and 20 bases lay in between. This CDR3 has 15 amino acids.